The rows below give T cell receptor beta chains drawn from one sample of a study of blood T cell repertoires in COVID-19. The protocol was immunoSEQ multiplex PCR, while the TCRdb copy is restricted to in-frame clones and leaves out a portion. The sample yields some 130,000 clones, around three quarters seen once. Sequenced: peripheral blood. These receptors were taken from a woman older than 75 with acute or convalescent COVID-19. The CDR3 runs from the conserved cysteine through the conserved F or W.

v_call	cdr3_aa
TRBV7-2	CASSRMDFQETQYF
TRBV7-8	CASSLRTSGSRDEQFF
TRBV6-1	CASSEEGQGYNEQFF
TRBV28	CASSSVEGRGGNTEAFF
TRBV5-5	CASSLAPTGHLGAFF
TRBV10-3	CAISDGGTNEKLFF
TRBV7-9	CASSSRPRAGFYEQYF
TRBV19	CASSIAVRGNTEAFF
TRBV2	CASSESQGGNEKLFF
TRBV4-3	CASSQGTTSGVADTQYF
TRBV11-1	CASSLASGGEAFF
TRBV3-1/TRBV3-2	CASSQVGGARTYEQYF
TRBV6-5	CASRIGVGTDTQYF
TRBV19	CASSQGDPSYNEQFF
TRBV7-2	CASSFLGLAGRYQETQYF
TRBV27	CASRLTGNYNSPLHF
TRBV3-1/TRBV3-2	CASSQTTGGTWETQYF
TRBV2	CASSIRTDLQYF
TRBV11-3	CASSLGLHNEQFF
TRBV2	CASLSGRAGYEQYF
TRBV11-3	CASSLHTSSYNEQFF
TRBV19	CASSIDRGGQPQHF
TRBV7-2	CASSLDQGANSPLHF
TRBV4-3	CASSQEWRGPWETQYF
TRBV3-1/TRBV3-2	CASSQADSSIQYF
TRBV18	CASSPGQGQPQHF
TRBV5-1	CASSLAGETQYF
TRBV5-1	CASRTDSGANVLTF
TRBV6-5	CASSYVGEGMETQYF
TRBV6-5	CASSQRAGRTGELFF
TRBV15	CATSNQGWTGELFF
TRBV29-1	CSVGGGGEKLFF
TRBV4-2	CASSQEAGSEVNGYTF
TRBV5-5	CASSSRQGDNSPLHF
TRBV4-1	CASSLSSRGEKLFF
TRBV7-2	CASSLGAQRETQYF
TRBV3-1/TRBV3-2	CASSGDNYGYTF